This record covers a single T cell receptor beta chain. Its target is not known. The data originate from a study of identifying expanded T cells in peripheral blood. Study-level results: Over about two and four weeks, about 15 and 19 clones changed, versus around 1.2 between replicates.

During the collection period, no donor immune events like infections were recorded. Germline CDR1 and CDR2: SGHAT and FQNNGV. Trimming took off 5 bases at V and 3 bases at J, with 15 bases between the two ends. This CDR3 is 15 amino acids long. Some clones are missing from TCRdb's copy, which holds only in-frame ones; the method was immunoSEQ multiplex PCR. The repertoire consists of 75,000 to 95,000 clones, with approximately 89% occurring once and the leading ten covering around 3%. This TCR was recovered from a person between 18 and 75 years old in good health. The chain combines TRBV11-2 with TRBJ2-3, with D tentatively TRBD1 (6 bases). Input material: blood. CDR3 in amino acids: CASSPIQGSTDTQYF. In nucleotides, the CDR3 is TGTGCCAGCAGCCCGATACAGGGAAGTACAGATACGCAGTATTTT.